The entry below gives a single T cell receptor beta chain sequence along with its context. Data came from immunoSEQ multiplex PCR; TCRdb stores just in-frame clones and leaves some out. The sample shows 15,000 to 20,000 clones, about 81% of them seen only once. This CDR3 spans 14 amino acids. The V gene's germline CDR1 is LNHDA and CDR2 SQIVND (reference sequence). The V and J ends lost 3 bases and 0 bases, in that order; junction bases with no gene match: 2. The data were taken from a study of blood T cell repertoires in COVID-19. The rearrangement joins TRBV19 to TRBJ2-7; TRBD1 agrees at 7 bases. This sequence originates from a man in his fifties or sixties with acute or convalescent COVID-19. The specimen was peripheral blood. DNA of the CDR3: TGTGCCAGTAGTATGGGGGACAGCTCCTACGAGCAGTACTTC. Its protein is CASSMGDSSYEQYF.